The entry that follows covers one TCR beta chain sequence. Its antigen is still unknown. V gave up 1 base and J gave up 10 bases, with 23 bases separating them. The CDR3 has 17 residues. The germline V gene encodes CDR1 SGHVS and CDR2 FQNEAQ. This sample is part of a study of cytomegalovirus exposure and HLA in healthy donors. Study-level information: An early release of data contained 75 million to 90 million unique TCRs, which came from HLA-typed donors.

PCR employed 60 Vbeta and 13 Jbeta primers. The method was immunoSEQ multiplex PCR; TCRdb's version includes in-frame clones alone and lacks a portion of them. The profile covers roughly 100,000 clones, with nearly 80% appearing a single time and 2.5% to 4% taken by the ten largest. Study-wide results and caveats: The authors assumed roughly uniform sequencing depth across donors for presence/absence analyses. Three CMV-associated chains were confirmed in vitro to be specific for CMV antigens.

The clonotype comes from a woman in her thirties or forties in good health and CMV-seronegative. V and J are TRBV7-8 and TRBJ2-1; D perhaps matches TRBD1 (5 bases). The specimen sequenced was PBMCs. The DNA of the CDR3 is TGTGCCAGCAGCTTAGGTTCAGGACACCGTGTTTTGAGAGAGCAGTTCTTC. Its translation is CASSLGSGHRVLREQFF.